A selection of T cell receptor beta chains follows, all from one sample in a study of shared clonotypes between healthy human individuals. Using immunoSEQ multiplex PCR, the repertoire was profiled, and TCRdb retains in-frame clones only, with some absent. The profile shows around 2.1 million clones, roughly 91% of them singletons. The sequencing sample was made of naive CD8+ T cells from PBMCs. These receptors came from a man between 18 and 35 years old in good health. Some clones in this sample may be carry-over from other donors' samples. Each CDR3 is given with its conserved first and last residue. D genes are given only for firm matches. Clone sizes are given selectively: once, few, many, or a class where the clone is expanded.

>TRBV7-6|NA|NA|TRBJ2-1
TGTGCCAGCAGCTTAAGGGGGGGTGGGGACCCCCCGGACAATGAGCAGTTCTTC
CASSLRGGGDPPDNEQFF
>TRBV6-5|NA|NA|TRBJ2-3
TGTGCCAGCAGAATGGCCGATACGCAGTATTTT
CASRMADTQYF
>TRBV27|NA|TRBD1|TRBJ2-5
TGTGCCAGCAGTTTATCGCCCTACCGGGACAGTCAAGAGACCCAGTACTTC
CASSLSPYRDSQETQYF
>TRBV7-9|NA|NA|TRBJ1-5
TGTGCCAGCAGCACCCCACTCAATCAGCCCCAGCATTTT
CASSTPLNQPQHF
>TRBV6-5|NA|TRBD2|TRBJ2-7
TGTGCCAGCAGTTTCGGACTAGCGGGGGGAGAGCAGTACTTC
CASSFGLAGGEQYF
>TRBV5-6|NA|NA|TRBJ2-5
TGTGCCAGCAGCGCCGACAGGCTGTGGGAGACCCAGTACTTC
CASSADRLWETQYF
>TRBV5-1|NA|NA|TRBJ1-2
TGCGCCAGCAGCCACCAAAAGTCTGGGGACAACTATGGCTACACCTTC
CASSHQKSGDNYGYTF
>TRBV5-6|NA|TRBD2|TRBJ2-3
TGTGCCAGCAGCTTGGATGGACTAGCGGAAGTTTCAGATACGCAGTATTTT
CASSLDGLAEVSDTQYF
>TRBV4-1|few|NA|TRBJ1-1
TGCGCCAGCAGCCACGTATTAAGGGGGGGTGAAGCTTTCTTT
CASSHVLRGGEAFF
>TRBV6-6|once|TRBD1|TRBJ2-4
TGTGCCAGCAGTTACACAGGGGAAAGGAGAAACATTCAGTACTTC
CASSYTGERRNIQYF
>TRBV7-3|few|NA|TRBJ1-1
TGTGCCAGCAGCTTATACCCGGGCACTGAAGCTTTCTTT
CASSLYPGTEAFF
>TRBV7-9|NA|NA|TRBJ2-6
TGTGCCAGCAGCTTATTTGACGCTGGGGCCAACGTCCTGACTTTC
CASSLFDAGANVLTF
>TRBV29-1|NA|NA|TRBJ2-4
TGCAGCGGGGGGGACGGGGCTATCTTC
CSGGDGAIF
>TRBV7-9|NA|NA|TRBJ2-7
TGTGCCAGCAGCCTTATAGCGGAGCACTACGAGCAGTACTTC
CASSLIAEHYEQYF
>TRBV27|NA|NA|TRBJ2-5
TGTGCCACCTTCCCTCTGGGGGGGACAGAAGAGACCCAGTACTTC
CATFPLGGTEETQYF
>TRBV19|few|NA|TRBJ2-1
TGTGCCAGTAGTGGTGCTTGGGAGCAGTTCTTC
CASSGAWEQFF
>TRBV19|NA|TRBD2|TRBJ2-7
TGTGCCAGTAGCCTTTCTCGCGGGAGGCTAAACGAGCAGTACTTC
CASSLSRGRLNEQYF
>TRBV28|NA|TRBD1|TRBJ2-7
TGTGCCAGCAGTCCTAGGGACAGCCTTTACGAGCAGTACTTC
CASSPRDSLYEQYF
>TRBV6-5|NA|TRBD2|TRBJ2-1
TGTGCCAGCAGTTACTTCAGCGGGAGCGTCTACAATGAGCAGTTCTTC
CASSYFSGSVYNEQFF
>TRBV12-5|NA|NA|TRBJ1-5
TGTGCTAGTGGTATCGGAGGGGCAGGCAATCAGCCCCAGCATTTT
CASGIGGAGNQPQHF
>TRBV11-2|NA|NA|TRBJ2-1
TGTGCCAGCAGCTTAGGAACTTACAATGAGCAGTTCTTC
CASSLGTYNEQFF
>TRBV19|NA|TRBD1|TRBJ2-7
TGTGCCAGTAGTGACCGACAGGGGGCAAGCAACGAGCAGTACTTC
CASSDRQGASNEQYF
>TRBV10-1|NA|NA|TRBJ2-1
TGCGCCAGCAGTGTAGGGCTGAACAATGAGCAGTTCTTC
CASSVGLNNEQFF
>TRBV4-1|NA|TRBD2|TRBJ2-7
TGCGCCAGCAGCCTACAGCCCGGGACTAGCAGCTACGAGCAGTACTTC
CASSLQPGTSSYEQYF